The 14 T cell receptor beta chains listed next were all sequenced from one sample in a study of cytomegalovirus exposure and HLA in healthy donors. In the PCR, 60 Vbeta and 13 Jbeta primers were used. Profiling relied on immunoSEQ multiplex PCR, and the TCRdb table lists in-frame clones only, not all of them. The sample gives over 150,000 clones, 84% of which show up once; around 5% is in the top ten. Sequencing was performed on PBMCs. The receptors stem from a girl under 18 in good health and CMV-seropositive.

This chain joins TRBV10-1 and TRBJ2-1; 8 nucleotides match TRBD1. Per the germline V gene, CDR1 is WNHNN and CDR2 is SYGVQD (reference sequence). The CDR3 sequence is 14 residues long. After removal of 8 bases from V and 2 bases from J, the junction contained 5 bases not matched to a gene. CDR3 coding DNA: TGCGCCAGCTCGGACAGGGAGGCCTACAATGAGCAGTTCTTC. Protein: CASSDREAYNEQFF.

J is TRBJ1-6 and V is TRBV30; D uncertain. The CDR3 spans 15 residues. The V end lost 0 bases, the J end lost 0 bases, and 6 bases lay between the germline ends. Germline CDR1 GTSNPN, CDR2 SVGIG (reference sequence). CDR3 coding DNA: TGTGCCTGGAGTGTAATCTTCTCCTATAATTCACCCCTCCACTTT. Translating gives CAWSVIFSYNSPLHF.

The gene calls are TRBV6-1 and TRBJ2-7; 8 bases map to TRBD1. Trimming at V came to 9 bases and at J to 0 bases, leaving 10 bases not matched to a gene. Germline CDR1 MNHNS, CDR2 SASEGT. The CDR3 loop spans 15 amino acids. The CDR3 region is CASTAGTGGSYEQYF. The CDR3 DNA sequence: TGTGCCAGTACCGCCGGGACAGGCGGCTCCTACGAGCAGTACTTC.

CDR3 region: CASSDPGSYEQYF. In nucleotides, the CDR3 is TGCGCCAGCAGTGACCCAGGGTCCTACGAGCAGTACTTC. V and J are TRBV10-1 and TRBJ2-7; D perhaps matches TRBD1 (5 bases). Trimming stripped 3 bases from V and 1 base from J, with 7 bases between. The CDR3 has 13 amino acids. The germline V gene encodes CDR1 WNHNN and CDR2 SYGVQD (reference sequence).

As regards this clone: The sample carries other DNA sequences with the same CDR3. The chain combines TRBV9 with TRBJ2-3, with 7 bases identical to TRBD2. CDR3 length equals 14 residues. V shed 0 bases, J shed 5 bases, and the junction held 3 bases outside the gene matches. CDR1 is SGDLS, CDR2 YYNGEE, per germline. CDR3: CASSVGGGGDTQYF. CDR3 coding DNA: TGTGCCAGCAGCGTAGGGGGGGGTGGAGATACGCAGTATTTT.

The rearrangement uses TRBV11-3 and TRBJ2-7, with 9 nucleotides matching TRBD1. The CDR3 has 15 amino acids. J gave up 4 bases and V 4 bases, and 8 bases lay outside the gene matches. CDR1 is SGHNT, CDR2 YENEEA, per germline. CDR3: CASSSGTGPYYEQYF. DNA of the CDR3: TGTGCCAGCAGCTCCGGGACAGGGCCTTATTACGAGCAGTACTTC.

The chain carries TRBV6-1 and TRBJ1-1, with a possible D match to TRBD1 (5 bases). The germline V and J ends were trimmed by 4 bases and 3 bases, with 9 bases remaining between them. Germline V CDR1 and CDR2: MNHNS, SASEGT. The CDR3 length is 13 residues. In DNA, the CDR3 is TGTGCCAGCAGTGTCAGGGTAGACACTGAAGCTTTCTTT. Its translation is CASSVRVDTEAFF.

The J gene is TRBJ2-1, the V gene TRBV11-3; 10 bases align to TRBD2. This CDR3 has 15 residues. V trimming: 0 bases; J trimming: 7 bases; junction bases outside the gene matches: 3. The germline V gene encodes CDR1 SGHNT and CDR2 YENEEA. In DNA, the CDR3 is TGTGCCAGCAGCTTAGAGGGACTAGCGAGTAATGAGCAGTTCTTC. Translated: CASSLEGLASNEQFF.

This CDR3 is CASRNRDRDYGYTF. The CDR3 DNA sequence: TGTGCCAGCAGGAACCGGGACAGGGACTATGGCTACACCTTC. The V and J genes are TRBV11-1 and TRBJ1-2; TRBD1 aligns across 9 bases. The CDR3 has 14 residues. The V segment lost 6 bases and the J segment 3 bases; nucleotides outside the gene matches: 5. Germline V CDR1 and CDR2: SGHAT, FQDESV (reference sequence).

The chain has TRBV2 and TRBJ2-1; 10 positions match TRBD2. V was pared by 3 bases and J by 10 bases, with 12 bases of the junction left unmatched. Germline lookup yields CDR1 SNHLY and CDR2 FYNNEI. The CDR3 runs to 16 residues. The CDR3, as DNA: TGTGCCAGCAGTGATAGCGGGGGGCCGGACTTTTTAGAGCAGTTCTTC. Translating it yields CASSDSGGPDFLEQFF. Full variable domain (missing parts from reference TRBV2 and TRBJ2-1): EPEVTQTPSHQVTQMGQEVILRCVPISNHLYFYWYRQILGQKVEFLVSFYNNEISEKSEIFDDQFSVERPDGSNFTLKIRSTKLEDSAMYFCASSDSGGPDFLEQFFGPGTRLTVL.

The V gene is TRBV7-3, the J gene TRBJ2-7; no clear D gene. The CDR3 sequence is 13 residues long. Germline-derived CDR1 and CDR2 are SGHTA and FQGTGA. V lost 5 bases and J 5 bases, leaving 13 bases between the germline ends. The DNA of the CDR3 is TGTGCCAGCAGCCAGGATCGAATACACGAGCAGTACTTC. Protein product: CASSQDRIHEQYF.

The J gene is TRBJ2-3, the V gene TRBV4-1; maybe TRBD2 (7 bases). With 4 bases removed from V and 1 base from J, the gap between germline ends came to 15 bases. The CDR3 length is 16 residues. The germline gives CDR1 MGHRA, CDR2 YSYEKL. As DNA, the CDR3 is TGCGCCAGCAGCCCTTCGGGGGCGGGGGGCACAGATACGCAGTATTTT. Amino acid sequence: CASSPSGAGGTDTQYF.

The rearrangement links TRBV20-1 to TRBJ1-2; TRBD1 might be the D (6 bases). CDR1 is DFQATT, CDR2 SNEGSKA, per germline (reference sequence). This CDR3 has 10 amino acids. Between the trimmed V and J ends, which lost 5 bases and 8 bases, there was a span of 9 bases. The CDR3 sequence is CSAHRDGYTF. The DNA for the CDR3 is TGCAGTGCTCACAGGGACGGCTACACCTTC.

Comments on this clone: A read error may produce the germline difference seen at one junction end. This chain links TRBV5-1 with TRBJ2-3, with 14 bases that match TRBD2. CDR3 size: 18 residues. Germline loops: CDR1 SGHRS, CDR2 YFSETQ. The CDR3 protein is CASSWRGLAGASTNTQYF. CDR3 in DNA: TGCGCCAGCAGCTGGCGGGGACTAGCGGGGGCTAGCACAAATACGCAGTATTTT.